This T cell receptor (beta chain) comes out of a study of shared clonotypes between healthy human individuals. Study observations and caveats: How much donors shared clonotypes was expected to be affected by sequencing depth. Clonotypes shared by all four sorted-subset donors had higher generation probabilities than non-shared clonotypes.

The germline gives CDR1 SGHTS, CDR2 YDEGEE. The germline V and J ends were trimmed by 0 bases and 5 bases, with 18 bases remaining between them. This CDR3 spans 17 amino acids. CD45RO-negative, CCR7-positively selected cells formed the naive CD8 fraction, excluding terminally differentiated effector memory CD45RA+ cells. Comments on this clone: As yet, its antigen is unknown.

Some clones are missing from TCRdb's copy, which holds only in-frame ones; the method was immunoSEQ multiplex PCR. The sample yields about 2.1 million clones, around 93% seen once. The sample consisted of naive CD8+ T cells from PBMCs. V gene TRBV5-8 combines with J gene TRBJ2-1; weak D call: TRBD2 (6 bases). The receptor was derived from a young man in good health. Some clones in this sample may be carry-over from other donors' samples. As DNA, the CDR3 is TGTGCCAGCAGCTTGGATGATGGCGGGATCGGGGACAATGAGCAGTTCTTC. The encoded protein is CASSLDDGGIGDNEQFF. The full variable domain, in which reference TRBV5-8 and TRBJ2-1 provide the parts outside the CDR3, is EAGVTQSPTHLIKTRGQQATLRCSPISGHTSVYWYQQALGLGLQFLLWYDEGEERNRGNFPPRFSGRQFPNYSSELNVNALELEDSALYLCASSLDDGGIGDNEQFFGPGTRLTVL.